This passage covers 21 T cell receptor beta chains from one sample sequenced in a study of regulatory T cells in long-lasting Graves disease. Arm-PCR of CDR3 regions and iRepertoire HTBI primers were used to build TCR beta libraries. TCRdb ran MiXCR on the multiplex PCR reads and lists one entry per CDR3 protein. The profile covers around 480,000 distinct CDR3 sequences, with 15% to 20% appearing a single time and more than 10% taken by the ten largest. Time point indicated: newly diagnosed GD, antithyroid drugs for less than 3 months. The TCR library used RNA extracted from PBMCs. This sample was shared with a second study, whose subject was T cells in Graves' hyperthyroidism and ophthalmopathy.

Sequenced here: peripheral blood mononuclear cells (PBMCs), sampled at new diagnosis, from a patient treated with antithyroid drugs. The receptors were gathered from a man aged 35-49 years with Graves disease.

The chain is built from TRBV3-1 and TRBJ1-2, with D hard to call. CDR1 and CDR2 (germline): LGHDT, YNNKEL (reference sequence). V was trimmed by 1 base and J by 4 bases, leaving 7 bases between them. The CDR3 runs 13 residues. CDR3 in amino acids: CASSQARGYGYTF. CDR3 DNA sequence: TGTGCCAGCAGCCAAGCGCGTGGCTATGGCTACACCTTC.

This clonotype has at least ten counts. The rearrangement joins TRBV7-3 to TRBJ2-2; a possible D gene is TRBD2 (6 bases). CDR1 SGHTA and CDR2 FQGTGA come from the germline V gene. The V gene lost 5 bases and the J gene lost 0 bases, with 16 bases spanning the gap. The CDR3 runs 17 residues. The DNA of the CDR3 is TGTGCCAGCAGCCCGAACCCCGGGACTGCGAACACCGGGGAGCTGTTTTTT. This encodes CASSPNPGTANTGELFF.

This sequence joins TRBV6-1 and TRBJ2-7; the D gene is possibly TRBD1 (5 bases). Germline V gives CDR1 MNHNS, CDR2 SASEGT. This CDR3 contains 14 residues. Trimming removed 0 bases at V and 3 bases at J, with 9 bases between. In DNA, the CDR3 is TGTGCCAGCAGTGAAGCGCCAGGGTTCTACGAGCAGTACTTC. Amino acid sequence: CASSEAPGFYEQYF.

This chain connects TRBV6-2 or TRBV6-3 to TRBJ2-2; the match to TRBD2 covers 14 bases. V lost 8 bases and J lost 3; bases outside the gene matches: 5. The germline V gene encodes CDR1 MNHEY and CDR2 SVGEGT. CDR3 length: 16 amino acids. As DNA, the CDR3 is TGTGCCAGCCGCGAGACTAGCGGGAGGGACACCGGGGAGCTGTTTTTT. Its protein product is CASRETSGRDTGELFF.

This clonotype has at least ten counts. The chain carries TRBV5-1 and TRBJ2-5; TRBD1 is a possible D gene (6 bases). This CDR3 has 13 amino acids. Per the germline V gene, CDR1 is SGHRS and CDR2 is YFSETQ. V dropped 3 bases and J dropped 5 bases, with 11 bases sitting between them. CDR3 sequence (DNA): TGCGCCAGCAGCTCATGGACAGATGAGACCCAGTACTTC. This gives the protein CASSSWTDETQYF.

Many counts were recorded for this clonotype. This chain connects TRBV5-1 to TRBJ2-7; 7 bases are shared with TRBD2. The CDR3 sequence is 20 residues long. V shed 2 bases, J shed 2 bases, and the junction held 22 bases outside the gene matches. Germline CDR1 and CDR2: SGHRS and YFSETQ. The CDR3: CASSFGSSEKLAANTYEQYF. The CDR3 nucleotides read TGCGCCAGCAGCTTCGGTTCATCCGAAAAGCTAGCGGCCAATACCTACGAGCAGTACTTC.

In its sample, this clonotype was seen many times. The chain combines TRBV20-1 with TRBJ2-1; TRBD2 is a possible D gene (6 bases). V lost 2 bases, J lost 1 base, and 15 bases lay in between. There are 16 residues in the CDR3. Germline CDR1 is DFQATT and CDR2 is SNEGSKA (reference sequence). The CDR3: CSARFGLAGSYNEQFF. DNA for the CDR3: TGCAGTGCTAGATTCGGTCTCGCGGGGTCCTACAATGAGCAGTTCTTC.

As regards this clonotype: A much larger clone lies a single base off, so this may be a read error. The V call is TRBV3-1, the J call TRBJ2-3; 7 positions agree with TRBD1. CDR1 LGHDT and CDR2 YNNKEL come from the germline V gene (reference sequence). CDR3 length: 12 residues. This CDR3 is CASSFLGQAAYF. The CDR3 bases are TGTGCCAGCAGTTTTCTAGGACAGGCGGCGTACTTC.

This clonotype was detected ten times or more. The chain employs TRBV20-1 and TRBJ2-1; D is unresolved. CDR1 is DFQATT and CDR2 is SNEGSKA in the germline V gene (reference sequence). The CDR3 totals 12 residues. The V gene lost 0 bases and the J gene lost 6 bases, with 6 bases spanning the gap. This CDR3 is CSARDLSNEQFF. The CDR3 bases are TGCAGTGCTAGAGATTTGAGCAATGAGCAGTTCTTC.

This clonotype has at least ten counts. This chain uses TRBV28 with TRBJ2-7, with D tentatively TRBD2 (6 bases). V lost 3 bases to trimming and J lost 1 base, with 10 bases between them. Germline-derived CDR1 and CDR2 are MDHEN and SYDVKM. The CDR3 loop spans 14 amino acids. The CDR3 region has the DNA TGTGCCAGCAGTTTTTCGGGAGTATCCTACGAGCAGTACTTC. This sequence encodes CASSFSGVSYEQYF.

The chain uses TRBV20-1 and TRBJ2-7; 7 bases line up with TRBD2. J gave up 5 bases and V 2 bases, and 9 bases lay outside the gene matches. Per the germline V gene, CDR1 is DFQATT and CDR2 is SNEGSKA (reference sequence). The CDR3 extends over 14 amino acids. CDR3 sequence reads: CSARSSGTSNEQYF. CDR3 nucleotides: TGCAGTGCTAGATCGAGCGGGACTTCAAACGAGCAGTACTTC.

There are a few counts of this clonotype. V and J are TRBV7-9 and TRBJ2-7; 10 bases map to TRBD1. Germline CDR1 and CDR2: SEHNR and FQNEAQ (reference sequence). V was pared by 4 bases and J by 6 bases, with 3 bases of the junction left unmatched. CDR3 length: 13 residues. The CDR3 bases are TGTGCCAGCAGCTCGTGGGACAGGGGCGAGCAGTACTTC. Protein: CASSSWDRGEQYF.

A few counts support this clonotype. This chain joins TRBV5-1 and TRBJ2-3; 10 bases are shared with TRBD2. After removal of 0 bases from V and 8 bases from J, the junction contained 9 bases not matched to a gene. The germline V gene encodes CDR1 SGHRS and CDR2 YFSETQ. The length of the CDR3 is 16 residues. For the CDR3, the DNA is TGCGCCAGCAGCTTGGGGGGTCTAGCGGGAGCTGGTACGCAGTATTTT. It translates to CASSLGGLAGAGTQYF.

This clonotype turned up a few times. The genes are TRBV4-2 and TRBJ2-1; no clear D gene. This CDR3 spans 11 amino acids. Germline CDR1 and CDR2: LGHNA and YNFKEQ. Trimming shortened V by 0 bases and J by 10 bases, and 4 bases separated the two germline ends. Here the CDR3 reads CASSQDTEQFF. CDR3 DNA sequence: TGTGCCAGCAGCCAAGATACCGAGCAGTTCTTC.

In its sample, this clonotype was seen many times. The chain carries TRBV15 and TRBJ2-5; D unresolved. The CDR3 totals 15 residues. V was shortened by 0 bases and J by 5 bases, with 13 bases between the two germline ends. The germline V gene encodes CDR1 LNHNV and CDR2 YYDKDF (reference sequence). CDR3 DNA: TGTGCCACCAGCAGAGAATTGGTGGCTTATGAGACCCAGTACTTC. Translation gives CATSRELVAYETQYF. Full variable domain (rest looked up from reference TRBV15 and TRBJ2-5): DAMVIQNPRYQVTQFGKPVTLSCSQTLNHNVMYWYQQKSSQAPKLLFHYYDKDFNNEADTPDNFQSRRPNTSFCFLDIRSPGLGDTAMYLCATSRELVAYETQYFGPGTRLLVL.

This clonotype was seen a handful of times. The chain joins TRBV5-4 to TRBJ1-4; TRBD1 is a possible D gene (5 bases). Trimming took 0 bases from V and 11 from J, leaving 14 bases between them. This CDR3 has 14 residues. Germline V gives CDR1 SGHNT, CDR2 YYREEE (reference sequence). The CDR3 nucleotides read TGTGCCAGCAGCTTGGTGTCCGGGCAGGGCAAACTGTTTTTT. It codes for CASSLVSGQGKLFF.

This clonotype was counted a few times. The chain recombines TRBV7-2 with TRBJ2-7, with D maybe TRBD2 (5 bases). Germline V gene data show CDR1 as SGHTA and CDR2 as FQGNSA. This CDR3 spans 17 amino acids. V lost 0 bases, J lost 2 bases, and 17 bases lay in between. This CDR3 reads CASSLALGGQLPYEQYF. The DNA for the CDR3 is TGTGCCAGCAGCTTAGCGCTAGGCGGGCAATTGCCCTACGAGCAGTACTTC.

This clonotype occurred many times. The chain recombines TRBV11-2 with TRBJ2-7; D not resolved. The CDR3 is made up of 15 amino acids. Germline V gene lookup returns CDR1 SGHAT and CDR2 FQNNGV. Trimming pared 0 bases from V and 3 bases from J, leaving 12 bases between. The CDR3 sequence is CASSLDRPSNYEQYF. The DNA of the CDR3 is TGTGCCAGCAGCTTAGACAGACCCTCCAACTACGAGCAGTACTTC. Filled out from reference TRBV11-2 and TRBJ2-7, the complete variable domain reads EAGVAQSPRYKIIEKRQSVAFWCNPISGHATLYWYQQILGQGPKLLIQFQNNGVVDDSQLPKDRFSAERLKGVDSTLKIQPAKLEDSAVYLCASSLDRPSNYEQYFGPGTRLTVT.

This clonotype was recorded at least ten times. V is TRBV7-2 and J is TRBJ2-5; 9 bases map to TRBD1. Germline V CDR1 and CDR2: SGHTA, FQGNSA. CDR3 length: 14 amino acids. After removal of 5 bases from V and 4 bases from J, the junction contained 5 bases not matched to a gene. DNA of the CDR3: TGTGCCAGCAGCAGGGACAGGGCGGCAGAGACCCAGTACTTC. It codes for CASSRDRAAETQYF.

The rearrangement uses TRBV9 and TRBJ2-1; 14 nucleotides align to TRBD2. Per the germline V gene, CDR1 is SGDLS and CDR2 is YYNGEE. This CDR3 region has 15 residues. V lost 0 bases and J lost 8; bases outside the gene matches: 1. The CDR3 region is CASSVGGLAGDEQFF. CDR3 nucleotides: TGTGCCAGCAGCGTAGGGGGACTAGCGGGAGATGAGCAGTTCTTC.

This clonotype showed up many times. The chain couples TRBV2 to TRBJ1-2; TRBD1 matches at 9 bases. Germline CDR1 and CDR2: SNHLY and FYNNEI. Unmatched junction bases numbered 7, after V lost 3 bases and J lost 5 bases. The CDR3 length is 15 residues. The CDR3 is CASSDLGQGLYGYTF. Here the CDR3 DNA reads TGTGCCAGCAGTGACCTGGGACAGGGACTTTATGGCTACACCTTC.